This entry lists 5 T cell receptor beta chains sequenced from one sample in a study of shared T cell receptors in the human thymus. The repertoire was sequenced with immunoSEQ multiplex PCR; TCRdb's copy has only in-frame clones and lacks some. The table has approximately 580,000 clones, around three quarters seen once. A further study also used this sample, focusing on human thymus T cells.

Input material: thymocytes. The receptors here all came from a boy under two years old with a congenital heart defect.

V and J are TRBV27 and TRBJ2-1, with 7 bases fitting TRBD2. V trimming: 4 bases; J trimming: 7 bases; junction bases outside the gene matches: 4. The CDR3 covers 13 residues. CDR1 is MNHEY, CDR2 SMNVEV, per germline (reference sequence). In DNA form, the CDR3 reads TGTGCCAGCAGTTGTTCGCGGGAGAATGAGCAGTTCTTC. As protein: CASSCSRENEQFF.

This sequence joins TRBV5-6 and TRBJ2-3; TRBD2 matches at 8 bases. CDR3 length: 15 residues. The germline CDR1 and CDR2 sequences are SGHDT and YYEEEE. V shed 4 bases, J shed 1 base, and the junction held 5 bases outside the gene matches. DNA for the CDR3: TGTGCCAGCAGCCCACTAGCGGTCGGCACAGATACGCAGTATTTT. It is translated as CASSPLAVGTDTQYF.

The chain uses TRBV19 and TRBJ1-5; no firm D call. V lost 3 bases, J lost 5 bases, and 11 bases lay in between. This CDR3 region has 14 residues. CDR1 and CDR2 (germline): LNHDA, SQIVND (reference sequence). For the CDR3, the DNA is TGTGCCAGTAGTATGGTCCGGAGGGATCAGCCCCAGCATTTT. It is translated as CASSMVRRDQPQHF.

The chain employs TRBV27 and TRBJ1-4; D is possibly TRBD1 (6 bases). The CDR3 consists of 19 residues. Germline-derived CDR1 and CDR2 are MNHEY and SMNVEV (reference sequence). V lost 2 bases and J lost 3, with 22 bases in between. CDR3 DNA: TGTGCCAGCAGTTTAGCAACAGGAACCGGACAGCGGCCTAATGAAAAACTGTTTTTT. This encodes CASSLATGTGQRPNEKLFF. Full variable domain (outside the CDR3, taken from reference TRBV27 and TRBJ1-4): EAQVTQNPRYLITVTGKKLTVTCSQNMNHEYMSWYRQDPGLGLRQIYYSMNVEVTDKGDVPEGYKVSRKEKRNFPLILESPSPNQTSLYFCASSLATGTGQRPNEKLFFGSGTQLSVL.

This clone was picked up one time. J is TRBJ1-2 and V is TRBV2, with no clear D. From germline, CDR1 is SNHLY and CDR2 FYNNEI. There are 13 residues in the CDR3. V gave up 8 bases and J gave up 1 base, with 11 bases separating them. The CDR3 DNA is TGTGCCAGCGAACAGACTATTAACTATGGCTACACCTTC. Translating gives CASEQTINYGYTF.